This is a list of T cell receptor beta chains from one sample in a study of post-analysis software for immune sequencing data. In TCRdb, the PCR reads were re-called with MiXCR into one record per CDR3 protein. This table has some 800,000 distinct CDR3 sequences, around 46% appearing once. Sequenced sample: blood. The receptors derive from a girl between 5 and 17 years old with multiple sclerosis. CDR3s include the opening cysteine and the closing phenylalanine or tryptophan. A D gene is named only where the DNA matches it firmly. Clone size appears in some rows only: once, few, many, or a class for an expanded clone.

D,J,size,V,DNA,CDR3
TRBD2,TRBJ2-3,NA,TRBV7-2,TGTGCCAGCAGAAGCGGGAGTGGGACAGATACGCAGTATTTT,CASRSGSGTDTQYF
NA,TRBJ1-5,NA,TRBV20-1,TGCAGTGCTAGAGATCTAGGAGGGACTCAGCCCCAGCATTTT,CSARDLGGTQPQHF
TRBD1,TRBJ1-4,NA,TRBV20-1,TGCAGTGCCGTCGGGACAGAGAATGAAAAACTGTTTTTT,CSAVGTENEKLFF
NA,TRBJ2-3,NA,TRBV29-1,TGCAGCGCCGGACAGTACACAGATACGCAGTATTTT,CSAGQYTDTQYF
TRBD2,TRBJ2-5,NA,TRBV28,TGTGCCAGCAGTCTACCGACTAGCCGGGCGGAGACCCAGTACTTC,CASSLPTSRAETQYF
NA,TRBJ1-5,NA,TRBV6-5,TGTGCCAGCAGTTACTCGATAAGCCCTAATCAGCCCCAGCATTTT,CASSYSISPNQPQHF
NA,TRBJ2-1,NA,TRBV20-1,TGCAGTGCTAGCCTCTTTCGGGCGGAAAGCTCCTACAATGAGCAGTTCTTC,CSASLFRAESSYNEQFF
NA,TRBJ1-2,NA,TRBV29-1,TGCAGCGTGGAGGGATTAAACGGGACGAACTATGGCTACACCTTC,CSVEGLNGTNYGYTF
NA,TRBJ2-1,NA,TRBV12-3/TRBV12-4,TGTGCCAGCAGTTTCCAAACCGACTCTAACAATGAGCAGTTCTTC,CASSFQTDSNNEQFF
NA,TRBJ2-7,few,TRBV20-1,TGCAGTGCTAGATTGGGTATTCAAAATTACGAGCAGTACTTC,CSARLGIQNYEQYF
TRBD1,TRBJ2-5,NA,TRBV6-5,TGTGCCAGCAGATACGACAGGGCGAAGGAATATAGGCAAGAGACCCAGTACTTC,CASRYDRAKEYRQETQYF
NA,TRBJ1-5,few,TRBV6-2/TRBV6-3,TGTGCCAGCAGAGCGGGAGACTATAGCAATCAGCCCCAGCATTTT,CASRAGDYSNQPQHF
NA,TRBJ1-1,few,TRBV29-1,TGCAGCGGGGGGGGCGGTTTGAACACTGAAGCTTTCTTT,CSGGGGLNTEAFF
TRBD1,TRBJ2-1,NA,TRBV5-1,TGCGCCAGCGGAACCGGGACAGAGGTTGAGCAGTTCTTC,CASGTGTEVEQFF
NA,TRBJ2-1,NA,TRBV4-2,TGTGCCAGCAGCCGCAGCCGGGACTTTTACAATGAGCAGTTCTTC,CASSRSRDFYNEQFF
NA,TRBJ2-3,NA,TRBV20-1,TGCAGTGCTAGAACCTCGAACACAGATACGCAGTATTTT,CSARTSNTDTQYF
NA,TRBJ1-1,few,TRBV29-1,TGCAGCGTTGAGGGGGCGAACACTGAAGCTTTCTTT,CSVEGANTEAFF
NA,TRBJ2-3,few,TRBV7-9,TGTGCCAGCACCTTCAGGGAACTTGGACAGCCTAGCACAGATACGCAGTATTTT,CASTFRELGQPSTDTQYF
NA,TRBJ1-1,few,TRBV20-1,TGCAGTGCTGAGACAGAGAACACTGAAGCTTTCTTT,CSAETENTEAFF
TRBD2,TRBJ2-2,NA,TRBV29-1,TGCAGTGGGGGAGGGACCGGGGAGCTGTTTTTT,CSGGGTGELFF
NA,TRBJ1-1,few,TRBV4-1,TGCGCCAGCAGCCCTCCGAGTGGAGGGGCTGAAGCTTTCTTT,CASSPPSGGAEAFF
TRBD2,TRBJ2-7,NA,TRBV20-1,TGCAGTGCTAGAGGTCCCGCGGGAGTAGCGAACCATAGATACGAGCAGTACTTC,CSARGPAGVANHRYEQYF
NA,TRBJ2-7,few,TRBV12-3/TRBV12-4,TGTGCCAGCAGTTTGTTCTCGACAGACTACGAGCAGTACTTC,CASSLFSTDYEQYF
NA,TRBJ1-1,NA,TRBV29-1,TGCAGCGTTGTTCTGGGAGTGGGGACTGAAGCTTTCTTT,CSVVLGVGTEAFF